This TCR beta chain was captured in a study of siplizumab effects on memory and regulatory T cells. Notes on this clone: Its antigen is unknown.

V dropped 3 bases and J dropped 6 bases, with 5 bases sitting between them. The germline CDR1 and CDR2 sequences are KGHSH and LQKENI. CDR3 length equals 12 residues. Approximately 100,000 TCR templates were measured in each sample. The protocol was immunoSEQ multiplex PCR, while the TCRdb copy is restricted to in-frame clones and leaves out a portion. This table has under 140,000 clones, just under 95% appearing once. General study findings and limits: In siplizumab cultures, the suppressive function of proliferating Tregs remained unconfirmed. Versus over 25% in controls, the mappable alloreactive CD4+ clones averaged about 63% Treg-derived with siplizumab.

The sequencing input was CD4+ T cells sorted from blood. This sequence was found in a human donor in good health. The V call is TRBV18, the J call TRBJ2-2; D gene unclear. CDR3 sequence: CASSPPSGELFF. The DNA for the CDR3 is TGTGCCAGCTCACCCCCATCCGGGGAGCTGTTTTTT.